Sequencing of this T cell receptor beta chain was carried out in a study of OX40 agonist ivuxolimab in advanced cancers. At the level of the study: Each patient was given ivuxolimab into a vein every 2 weeks, at 0.01 to 10 mg/kg.

Data came from immunoSEQ multiplex PCR; TCRdb stores just in-frame clones and leaves some out. The sample yields about 50,000 clones, around 77% seen once. Baseline was the first blood sampling point, followed by cycle 4 day 1 and cycle 7 day 1. The source material was CD4+ or CD8+ T cells sorted from blood, sampled in a trial of the OX40 agonist ivuxolimab. The TCR was taken from an adult with an advanced solid tumor such as melanoma, head and neck, liver or kidney cancer.

The CDR3 reads CASTPMGRMNTEAFF. In nucleotides, the CDR3 is TGTGCCAGTACCCCAATGGGGCGGATGAACACTGAAGCTTTCTTT. The J gene is TRBJ1-1, the V gene TRBV19; possible D gene TRBD1, 5 bases. This CDR3 region has 15 residues. Germline loops: CDR1 LNHDA, CDR2 SQIVND (reference sequence). Trimming shortened V by 7 bases and J by 0 bases, and 15 bases separated the two germline ends. The entire variable domain, with the rest obtained from reference TRBV19 and TRBJ1-1, is as follows: DGGITQSPKYLFRKEGQNVTLSCEQNLNHDAMYWYRQDPGQGLRLIYYSQIVNDFQKGDIAEGYSVSREKKESFPLTVTSAQKNPTAFYLCASTPMGRMNTEAFFGQGTRLTVV.